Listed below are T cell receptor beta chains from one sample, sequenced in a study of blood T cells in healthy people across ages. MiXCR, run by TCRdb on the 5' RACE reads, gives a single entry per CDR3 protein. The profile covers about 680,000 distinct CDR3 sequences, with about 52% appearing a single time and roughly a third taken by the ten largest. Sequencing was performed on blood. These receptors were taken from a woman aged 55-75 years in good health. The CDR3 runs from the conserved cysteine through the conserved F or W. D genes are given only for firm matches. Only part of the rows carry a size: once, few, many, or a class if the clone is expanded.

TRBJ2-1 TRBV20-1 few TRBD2 TGCAGTGCTGTTGGGACTAGCGGGAGTCGAGATGAGCAGTTCTTC CSAVGTSGSRDEQFF
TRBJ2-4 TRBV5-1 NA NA TGCGCCAGCAGCGACACCCAGGGGGCCAAAAACATTCAGTACTTC CASSDTQGAKNIQYF
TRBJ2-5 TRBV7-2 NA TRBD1 TGTGCCAGCAGCTTAGGGGGACAGACCAAAGAGACCCAGTACTTC CASSLGGQTKETQYF
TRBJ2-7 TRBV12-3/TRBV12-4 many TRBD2 TGTGCCAGCAGTGTAGGCGGGAGGGCCGAGCAGTACTTC CASSVGGRAEQYF
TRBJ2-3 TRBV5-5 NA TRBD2 TGTGCCAGCACCCCGATAGCGGGAGTGGGGACAGATACGCAGTATTTT CASTPIAGVGTDTQYF
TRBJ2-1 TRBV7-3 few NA TGTGCCAGCAGCCCCACCGGACGAACATATGCCGAGCAGTTCTTC CASSPTGRTYAEQFF
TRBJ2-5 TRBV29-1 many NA TGCAGCGTTAGGACATACCAAGAGACCCAGTACTTC CSVRTYQETQYF
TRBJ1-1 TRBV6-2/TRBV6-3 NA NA TGTGCCAGCAGCTCCCCGGGGGGATTAATCGAAGCTTTCTTT CASSSPGGLIEAFF
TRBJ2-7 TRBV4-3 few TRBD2 TGCGCCAGCAGCCAAGTAGAAGCGGGAGTGGTATACGAGCAGTACTTC CASSQVEAGVVYEQYF
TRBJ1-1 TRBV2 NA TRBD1 TGTGCCAGCAGAGCGGGACAGGGGTTATTGAACACTGAAGCTTTCTTT CASRAGQGLLNTEAFF
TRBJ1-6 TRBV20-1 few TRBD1 TGCAGTGCTAGGGACCGGGACAGTAGGTTCTCACCCCTCCACTTT CSARDRDSRFSPLHF
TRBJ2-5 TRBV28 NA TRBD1 TGTGCCAGCCTAAACGCGGACAGGGGTCAAGAGACCCAGTACTTC CASLNADRGQETQYF
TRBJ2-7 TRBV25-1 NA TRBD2 TGTGCCAGCGGACGGACTAGCGGGAGTGGCGAGCAGTACTTC CASGRTSGSGEQYF
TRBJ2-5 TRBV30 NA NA TGTGCCCGCGGGACCTTGTGGGAGACCCAGTACTTC CARGTLWETQYF
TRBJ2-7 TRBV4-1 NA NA TGCGCCAGCAGCCAAGTTTGGGCAGGGGTATCCTACGAGCAGTACTTC CASSQVWAGVSYEQYF
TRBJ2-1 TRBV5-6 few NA TGTGCCAGCAGCCCCGGGACGGGACAACTGGGTGAGCAGTTCTTC CASSPGTGQLGEQFF
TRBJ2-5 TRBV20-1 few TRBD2 TGCAGTGCTATAGATGGCGGGAGGGGTTGGGAGACCCAGTACTTC CSAIDGGRGWETQYF
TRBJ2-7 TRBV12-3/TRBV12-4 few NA TGTGCCAGCAGTCCACTGACTTCTTCACCCTCCTACGAGCAGTACTTC CASSPLTSSPSYEQYF
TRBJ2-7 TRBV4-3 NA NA TGCGCCAGCAGCCAAGACACCCTGGACTCGGACTACGAGCAGTACTTC CASSQDTLDSDYEQYF
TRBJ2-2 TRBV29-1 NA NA TGCAGCGTACAGGGAGATGCCGGGGAGCTGTTTTTT CSVQGDAGELFF
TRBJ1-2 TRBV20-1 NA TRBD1 TGCAGTGCCCTCCGGACAGGGGGCTTCGGCTACACCTTC CSALRTGGFGYTF
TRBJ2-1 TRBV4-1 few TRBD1 TGCGCCAGCAGCCAAGATTGGACAGGGAACTACAATGAGCAGTTCTTC CASSQDWTGNYNEQFF
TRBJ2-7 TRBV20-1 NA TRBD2 TGCAGTGCTACGCCTAGCGGGAGAAAGGAATACGATGAGCAGTACTTC CSATPSGRKEYDEQYF
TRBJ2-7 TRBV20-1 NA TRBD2 TGCAGTGCTAGGGGGACTAGCGGGGAGACCTACGAGCAGTACTTC CSARGTSGETYEQYF
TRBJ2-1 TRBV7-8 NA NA TGTGCCAGCAGCTTATTTCGGGTGAGCTCCTACAATGAGCAGTTCTTC CASSLFRVSSYNEQFF
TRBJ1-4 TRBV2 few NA TGTGCCAGCAGTCAAGACAGGCCGAATGAGAAACTGTTTTTT CASSQDRPNEKLFF
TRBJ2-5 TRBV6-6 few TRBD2 TGTGCCAGCAGTCCCCAAGGGGCTAGCGGGAGTGAGACCCAGTACTTC CASSPQGASGSETQYF
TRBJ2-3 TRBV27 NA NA TGTGCCAGCAGCCCAAGCGGGTATACAGATACGCAGTATTTT CASSPSGYTDTQYF
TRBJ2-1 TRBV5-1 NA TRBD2 TGCGCCAGCAGCTTGGGCCTCACTAGCGGTCCTTTGAATGAGCAGTTCTTC CASSLGLTSGPLNEQFF
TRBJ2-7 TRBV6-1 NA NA TGTGCCAGCAGTGAAGGGAGGGATGGTGGAAACGAGCAGTACTTC CASSEGRDGGNEQYF
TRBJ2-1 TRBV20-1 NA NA TGCAGTGCTAGCCACTCCGGGATGGGCCGTGGTGAGCAGTTCTTC CSASHSGMGRGEQFF
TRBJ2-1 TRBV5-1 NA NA TGCGCCAGCAGCTTGGTTGGCGATGAGCAGTTCTTC CASSLVGDEQFF
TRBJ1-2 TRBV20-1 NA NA TGCAGTGCTAGAAGGGACTATGGCCACACCTTC CSARRDYGHTF
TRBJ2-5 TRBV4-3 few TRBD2 TGCGCCAGCAGCCAAAGGCCGGGACTAGCGGGAGGATCAAGCAATGAGCAGTACTTC CASSQRPGLAGGSSNEQYF
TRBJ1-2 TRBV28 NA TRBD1 TGTGCCAGCAGAAACTGGGGACAGACCTATGGCTACACCTTC CASRNWGQTYGYTF
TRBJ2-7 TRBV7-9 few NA TGTGCCAGCAGCTTATACAGGGTCGAGCAGTACTTC CASSLYRVEQYF
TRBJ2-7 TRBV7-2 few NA TGTGCCAGCAGCTTACAAATAGGGTCTAGCTCCTACGAGCAGTACTTC CASSLQIGSSSYEQYF
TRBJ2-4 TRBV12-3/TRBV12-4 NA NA TGTGCCAGCAGTGTCCGACTCGTGGGAAACATTCAGTACTTC CASSVRLVGNIQYF
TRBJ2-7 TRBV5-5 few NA TGTGCCAGCAGCTTGGTTTGGAACCCTGACTCCTACGAGCAGTACTTC CASSLVWNPDSYEQYF
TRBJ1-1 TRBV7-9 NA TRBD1 TGTGCCAGCAGCTTAAGGGACAGGGCAGCTGAAGCTTTCTTT CASSLRDRAAEAFF
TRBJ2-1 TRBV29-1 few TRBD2 TGCAGCGTTGGTCTGGCGGGAGGGCCGGCAAGAAATCACTACAATGAGCAGTTCTTC CSVGLAGGPARNHYNEQFF
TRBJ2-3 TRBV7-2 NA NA TGTGCCAGCAGCTTAGAGGCTAATACGTATACGCAGTATTTT CASSLEANTYTQYF
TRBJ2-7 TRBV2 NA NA TGTGCCAGCAGAGATAGGCCCAGCGAGCAGTACTTC CASRDRPSEQYF
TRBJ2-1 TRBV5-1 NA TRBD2 TGCGCCAGCAGCCCAGGACTAGCCGACAGCCAGCAGTTCTTC CASSPGLADSQQFF
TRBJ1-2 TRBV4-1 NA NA TGCGCCAGCAGCCAAGACTGGGGAGAACACACCTTC CASSQDWGEHTF
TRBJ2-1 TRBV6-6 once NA TGTGCCAGCAGTTCATCTTTCTACAATGAGCAGTTCTTC CASSSSFYNEQFF
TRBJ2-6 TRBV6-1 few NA TGTGCCAGCAGTGAGGGGGGAGCTGGGGCCAACGTCCTGACTTTC CASSEGGAGANVLTF
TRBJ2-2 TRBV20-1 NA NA TGCAGTGCTAGAGCTGGGCAGAACACCGGGGAGCTGTTTTTT CSARAGQNTGELFF